The next 18 T cell receptor beta chains were all read from a single sample in a study of blood T cell repertoires in COVID-19. Sequencing was performed with immunoSEQ multiplex PCR; in TCRdb, only in-frame clones are kept and a portion is missing. The sample holds a few hundred thousand clones, just over 85% seen once. The sequencing input was peripheral blood. The receptors stem from a man aged 45-65 years with acute or convalescent COVID-19.

The chain uses TRBV6-5 and TRBJ1-1; TRBD1 is a possible D gene (5 bases). V lost 0 bases to trimming and J lost 0 bases, with 11 bases between them. Germline CDR1 is MNHEY and CDR2 is SVGAGI. The CDR3 sequence is 16 residues long. The CDR3 reads CASSYSMSGMNTEAFF. The CDR3 nucleotides are TGTGCCAGCAGTTACTCTATGTCAGGGATGAACACTGAAGCTTTCTTT.

V usage is TRBV6-5 and J usage is TRBJ1-5, with unresolved D. The CDR3 is made up of 14 amino acids. Germline V gene sequence: CDR1 MNHEY, CDR2 SVGAGI. The V end was cut by 5 bases, the J end by 5 bases, with 13 bases between. The CDR3 bases are TGTGCCAGCAGTAAGACCCGGCGGGATCAGCCCCAGCATTTT. The encoded protein is CASSKTRRDQPQHF.

The chain joins TRBV30 to TRBJ1-5; tentative D call: TRBD1 (6 bases). The CDR3 has 14 amino acids. Looked up from germline, CDR1 is GTSNPN and CDR2 is SVGIG (reference sequence). Trimming removed 0 bases at V and 10 bases at J, with 16 bases between. CDR3 DNA sequence: TGTGCCTGGAGTGTCGGGCAGGGGAGTAGCCCCCAGCATTTT. Its protein is CAWSVGQGSSPQHF. The whole variable domain, remainder taken from reference TRBV30 and TRBJ1-5, is SQTIHQWPATLVQPVGSPLSLECTVEGTSNPNLYWYRQAAGRGLQLLFYSVGIGQISSEVPQNLSASRPQDRQFILSSKKLLLSDSGFYLCAWSVGQGSSPQHFGDGTRLSIL.

This chain uses TRBV18 with TRBJ1-1; the D is unclear. The CDR3 consists of 14 residues. Trimming cost V 2 bases and J 0 bases, with 7 bases left between them. CDR1 KGHSH and CDR2 LQKENI come from the germline V gene. The CDR3 loop is CASSPVEMNTEAFF. The CDR3 coding sequence is TGTGCCAGCTCACCAGTGGAGATGAACACTGAAGCTTTCTTT.

Concerning this clone itself: Sequence at one end of the junction differs from germline and may be a read error. This rearrangement joins TRBV2 to TRBJ1-3, with 10 nucleotides matching TRBD1. Germline assignment: CDR1 SNHLY and CDR2 FYNNEI. The CDR3 runs to 15 residues. This CDR3 reads CASREDRGPGNTIYF. The DNA for the CDR3 is TGTGCCAGCAGAGAAGACAGGGGGCCCGGAAACACCATATATTTT.

This clone was seen only once. This rearrangement joins TRBV5-1 to TRBJ2-5; D is unclear. Trimming removed 4 bases from V and 1 base from J, with 11 bases in between. The length of the CDR3 is 14 residues. In germline, CDR1 is SGHRS, CDR2 YFSETQ. CDR3 in amino acids: CASSPQQAQETQYF. In DNA form, the CDR3 reads TGCGCCAGCAGCCCACAGCAGGCCCAAGAGACCCAGTACTTC.

J is TRBJ2-1 and V is TRBV5-6; 14 bases are a match to TRBD2. Trimming removed 7 bases from V and 3 bases from J; junction bases left unmatched: 0. The length of the CDR3 is 14 residues. The V gene's germline CDR1 is SGHDT and CDR2 YYEEEE. The CDR3 DNA is TGTGCCAGCGGACTAGCGGGGGGCTACAATGAGCAGTTCTTC. Protein sequence: CASGLAGGYNEQFF.

The CDR3, as DNA: TGTGCCAGCAGCCCCCAGGGTAATGACATTCAGTACTTC. Translation: CASSPQGNDIQYF. The V and J genes are TRBV7-9 and TRBJ2-4, with a tentative D call TRBD1 (5 bases). Germline V gives CDR1 SEHNR, CDR2 FQNEAQ (reference sequence). The CDR3 spans 13 residues. V shed 5 bases and J shed 8 bases, with 13 bases lying between them.

This clone appeared once. The chain combines TRBV2 with TRBJ1-3; TRBD1 matches at 8 bases. CDR3 length: 16 residues. Trimming cost V 5 bases and J 0 bases; bases outside gene matches: 6. The V gene's germline CDR1 is SNHLY and CDR2 FYNNEI. The CDR3 reads CASSQTGAISGNTIYF. The DNA for the CDR3 is TGTGCCAGCAGTCAGACAGGGGCAATCTCTGGAAACACCATATATTTT.

The V call is TRBV11-2, the J call TRBJ2-7, with a possible D match to TRBD2 (5 bases). The V end lost 1 base, the J end lost 2 bases, and 6 bases lay between the germline ends. There are 13 residues in the CDR3. Looked up from germline, CDR1 is SGHAT and CDR2 is FQNNGV. The CDR3 region has the DNA TGTGCCAGCAGCTTAGCGGGGACCTACGAGCAGTACTTC. It specifies CASSLAGTYEQYF.

CDR3 DNA sequence: TGTGCCAGCAGTGCCACTACAGGGAGTTCCTATAATTCACCCCTCCACTTT. Translated, it gives CASSATTGSSYNSPLHF. The V gene is TRBV6-1, the J gene TRBJ1-6, with a possible D match to TRBD1 (6 bases). The CDR3 spans 17 residues. Germline V CDR1 and CDR2: MNHNS, SASEGT. The V and J ends lost 4 bases and 1 base respectively, with 14 bases between them.

The CDR3 bases are TGTGCCTGGCGCAGTTGGACACGGAACACTGAAGCTTTCTTT. Translated: CAWRSWTRNTEAFF. The chain links TRBV30 to TRBJ1-1, with D possibly matching TRBD1 (5 bases). The CDR3 has 14 amino acids. The germline V gene encodes CDR1 GTSNPN and CDR2 SVGIG (reference sequence). Between the trimmed V and J ends, which lost 5 bases and 1 base, there was a span of 14 bases.

The chain uses TRBV10-3 and TRBJ2-7; 7 positions agree with TRBD2. Per germline, CDR1 ENHRY and CDR2 SYGVKD. V shed 6 bases and J 1 base; nucleotides not matched to a gene: 12. CDR3 length equals 16 residues. CDR3 coding DNA: TGTGCCATCAGGGGACCGGTGGGGCGGGGGTCCTACGAGCAGTACTTC. Its translation is CAIRGPVGRGSYEQYF.

The chain recombines TRBV10-2 with TRBJ2-1; tentative D call: TRBD2 (7 bases). CDR3 length equals 15 residues. Deletions cut 2 bases from V and 8 bases from J, with 16 bases between. From germline, CDR1 is WSHSY and CDR2 SAAADI. The CDR3 sequence is CASSEDLGGPYEQFF. For the CDR3, the DNA is TGCGCCAGCAGTGAGGATCTGGGGGGGCCCTATGAGCAGTTCTTC.

The J gene is TRBJ1-1, the V gene TRBV7-3; D call uncertain. Germline loops: CDR1 SGHTA, CDR2 FQGTGA. Trimming removed 2 bases at V and 3 bases at J, with 7 bases between. The CDR3 covers 13 residues. The CDR3 DNA reads as TGTGCCAGCAGCTTACAACCGGACACTGAAGCTTTCTTT. Its translation: CASSLQPDTEAFF.

V gene TRBV19 combines with J gene TRBJ1-3; 11 bases match TRBD1. The junction had 5 bases not matched to a gene; V was cut back by 7 bases and J by 0 bases. The CDR3 loop spans 16 amino acids. Germline values: CDR1 LNHDA, CDR2 SQIVND (reference sequence). Here the CDR3 reads CASIRDRGSSGNTIYF. The CDR3 DNA follows: TGTGCCAGTATCAGGGACAGGGGGAGCTCTGGAAACACCATATATTTT.

The chain couples TRBV4-1 to TRBJ2-7; 9 bases map to TRBD1. Germline assignment: CDR1 MGHRA and CDR2 YSYEKL. After removal of 2 bases from V and 3 bases from J, the junction contained 5 bases not matched to a gene. CDR3 length: 15 amino acids. The CDR3 sequence: CASSQPGQGFYEQYF. The CDR3, as DNA: TGCGCCAGCAGCCAACCGGGACAGGGTTTCTACGAGCAGTACTTC.

CDR3 in amino acids: CASSFTGGGSYGYTF. DNA of the CDR3: TGCGCCAGCAGCTTTACAGGGGGCGGGAGCTATGGCTACACCTTC. This sequence joins TRBV5-1 and TRBJ1-2; 9 nucleotides agree with TRBD1. The length of the CDR3 is 15 residues. J was trimmed by 4 bases and V by 2 bases; bases with no gene match: 6. Germline CDR1 SGHRS, CDR2 YFSETQ.